The clone carrying this T cell receptor beta chain was picked up one time. The sample originates from a study of blood T cell repertoires in COVID-19. The repertoire was sequenced with immunoSEQ multiplex PCR; TCRdb's copy has only in-frame clones and lacks some. The table records roughly 200,000 clones, around four fifths of them present only once. With V trimmed by 1 base and J by 4 bases, 3 bases remained unmatched. CDR3 length: 15 residues. Germline V gives CDR1 SEHNR, CDR2 FQNEAQ (reference sequence). Sequencing was done on a sample of peripheral blood. This rearrangement joins TRBV7-9 to TRBJ1-2, with TRBD1 matching 10 bases. This sequence was found in a man between 70 and 80 years old with active or convalescent COVID-19. CDR3 residues: CASSLGDRGSYGYTF. The CDR3 bases are TGTGCCAGCAGCTTAGGGGACAGGGGTAGCTATGGCTACACCTTC.